These 32 T cell receptor beta chains originate from one sample sequenced in a study of T cells in Graves' hyperthyroidism and ophthalmopathy. TCR beta CDR3 region amplification was performed from RNA transcripts. The HTBI primer set was used in a first-round RT-PCR of the TCR CDR3. TCRdb called the multiplex PCR reads again in MiXCR, with one record for every CDR3 protein. The sample records some 400,000 distinct CDR3 sequences, about 13% being singletons. Sequencing was carried out using blood. These receptors all come from a man aged 25-45 years with Graves' hyperthyroidism that later progressed to Graves' ophthalmopathy.

Only a few counts were recorded for this clonotype. The chain carries TRBV4-1 and TRBJ2-2; D not certain. This CDR3 is built from 15 residues. In germline, CDR1 is MGHRA, CDR2 YSYEKL. Trimming shortened V by 6 bases and J by 0 bases, and 11 bases separated the two germline ends. The CDR3 reads CASSPHITNTGELFF. CDR3 sequence (DNA): TGCGCCAGCAGTCCTCACATAACGAACACCGGGGAGCTGTTTTTT.

J is TRBJ2-3 and V is TRBV2, with 7 bases that match TRBD2. Germline trimming cut 10 bases from V and 1 base from J; bases unmatched to any gene: 8. The CDR3 length is 14 residues. The germline V gene has CDR1 SNHLY and CDR2 FYNNEI. The DNA of the CDR3 is TGTGCCAACCCTCGGGGGGTTCGCACAGATACGCAGTATTTT. Translated: CANPRGVRTDTQYF.

This clonotype was detected a few times. V usage is TRBV20-1 and J usage is TRBJ2-1, with TRBD2 as a possible D gene (5 bases). CDR3 length: 15 residues. The V and J ends lost 0 bases and 9 bases respectively, with 18 bases between them. Germline V gene sequence: CDR1 DFQATT, CDR2 SNEGSKA (reference sequence). The CDR3 DNA reads TGCAGTGCTAGAGATCCAGCCGGGGTATTCGGTGAGCAGTTCTTC. Amino acid sequence: CSARDPAGVFGEQFF.

At least ten counts were recorded for this clonotype. This chain joins TRBV2 and TRBJ2-1; 8 nucleotides align to TRBD1. The germline V gene has CDR1 SNHLY and CDR2 FYNNEI. CDR3 length: 15 amino acids. After removal of 3 bases from V and 8 bases from J, the junction contained 9 bases not matched to a gene. The CDR3 here is CASSEFRAGGDEQFF. The CDR3 bases are TGTGCCAGCAGTGAGTTCAGGGCAGGGGGCGATGAGCAGTTCTTC.

As concerns this clonotype: A read error is possible here, since a much larger clone lies one base away. The rearrangement joins TRBV6-1 to TRBJ2-4; 8 nucleotides agree with TRBD1. Per germline, CDR1 MNHNS and CDR2 SASEGT. J lost 8 bases, V lost 4 bases, and 7 bases had no gene match. The CDR3 totals 14 residues. The CDR3 DNA reads TGTGCCAGCAGTGGGACAGGGATCAGGGACATTCAGTACTTC. Translating gives CASSGTGIRDIQYF.

In this sample, this clonotype turned up many times. This sequence joins TRBV5-1 and TRBJ1-1; weak D call: TRBD1 (6 bases). The germline V gene encodes CDR1 SGHRS and CDR2 YFSETQ. Trimming left V 2 bases short and J 5 bases short, with 10 bases between. CDR3 length: 13 amino acids. CDR3 nucleotide sequence: TGCGCCAGCAGCTTATCGAGGGGGACTGAAGCTTTCTTT. This gives the protein CASSLSRGTEAFF.

The chain is built from TRBV13 and TRBJ2-5; 7 bases are a match to TRBD1. J was trimmed by 5 bases and V by 5 bases; bases with no gene match: 8. The CDR3 spans 14 residues. Germline-derived CDR1 and CDR2 are PRHDT and FYEKMQ (reference sequence). This CDR3 is CASSRQGRWETQYF. CDR3 sequence (DNA): TGTGCCAGCAGCCGACAGGGCCGATGGGAGACCCAGTACTTC.

The chain joins TRBV6-1 to TRBJ1-6; D ambiguous. Trimming took 8 bases from V and 7 from J, leaving 9 bases between them. The germline V gene has CDR1 MNHNS and CDR2 SASEGT. This CDR3 is 12 amino acids long. CDR3 nucleotide sequence: TGTGCCAGCGAAAGACTAAATTCACCCCTCCACTTT. This sequence encodes CASERLNSPLHF.

The chain combines TRBV5-4 with TRBJ1-1, with a tentative D call TRBD1 (6 bases). The CDR3 covers 16 residues. Trimming took off 4 bases at V and 0 bases at J, with 16 bases between the two ends. Germline loops: CDR1 SGHNT, CDR2 YYREEE (reference sequence). This CDR3 reads CASSEGGGALNTEAFF. For the CDR3, the DNA is TGTGCCAGCAGCGAGGGCGGGGGGGCGTTGAACACTGAAGCTTTCTTT.

This clonotype was seen ten or more times. This sequence joins TRBV28 and TRBJ2-5; D may be TRBD2 (7 bases). The CDR3 extends over 14 amino acids. The germline CDR1 and CDR2 sequences are MDHEN and SYDVKM. The V and J ends lost 6 bases and 7 bases respectively, with 18 bases between them. The CDR3 bases are TGTGCCAGCAGATCAAGGGCGGGGGCGGTGACCCAGTACTTC. As protein: CASRSRAGAVTQYF.

Only a few counts were recorded for this clonotype. V is TRBV5-1 and J is TRBJ1-2, with D possibly matching TRBD1 (5 bases). Trimming shortened V by 4 bases and J by 8 bases, and 15 bases separated the two germline ends. The CDR3 contains 13 residues. Germline loops: CDR1 SGHRS, CDR2 YFSETQ. This chain's CDR3 is CASSLTADSGYTF. In DNA form, the CDR3 reads TGCGCCAGCAGCCTGACAGCGGATTCAGGCTACACCTTC.

This clonotype came up a few times. V and J are TRBV20-1 and TRBJ2-1; maybe TRBD1 (5 bases). Trimming stripped 0 bases from V and 6 bases from J, with 21 bases between. There are 17 residues in the CDR3. Germline CDR1 reads DFQATT; CDR2 reads SNEGSKA (reference sequence). Here the CDR3 reads CSARDKGPQSRGNEQFF. The CDR3 DNA sequence: TGCAGTGCTAGAGATAAAGGGCCTCAGAGTAGGGGCAATGAGCAGTTCTTC.

This clonotype was seen a few times. This rearrangement joins TRBV30 to TRBJ1-1; D gene ambiguous. In germline, CDR1 is GTSNPN, CDR2 SVGIG (reference sequence). V was clipped by 3 bases and J by 1 base, with 3 bases between them. The CDR3 has 11 amino acids. In DNA form, the CDR3 reads TGTGCCTGGAGGCGGAACACTGAAGCTTTCTTT. Translation: CAWRRNTEAFF.

This clonotype was observed a few times. The V gene is TRBV7-9, the J gene TRBJ1-1, with D maybe TRBD1 (6 bases). Trimming shortened V by 5 bases and J by 0 bases, and 16 bases separated the two germline ends. The CDR3 sequence is 16 residues long. Per germline, CDR1 SEHNR and CDR2 FQNEAQ (reference sequence). In nucleotides, the CDR3 is TGTGCCAGCAGCACGATCAGGGGCGCCATGAACACTGAAGCTTTCTTT. Translated, it gives CASSTIRGAMNTEAFF. Supplemented by reference TRBV7-9 and TRBJ1-1, the full variable domain reads DTGVSQNPRHKITKRGQNVTFRCDPISEHNRLYWYRQTLGQGPEFLTYFQNEAQLEKSRLLSDRFSAERPKGSFSTLEIQRTEQGDSAMYLCASSTIRGAMNTEAFFGQGTRLTVV.

This clonotype was seen many times. This chain connects TRBV12-3 or TRBV12-4 to TRBJ1-6; tentatively, D is TRBD1 (5 bases). The germline V and J ends were trimmed by 5 bases and 7 bases, with 12 bases remaining between them. The CDR3 loop spans 14 amino acids. The CDR3 nucleotides read TGTGCCAGCAGTCACGGGACTACCAATTCACCCCTCCACTTT. It yields the protein CASSHGTTNSPLHF.

The V gene is TRBV19, the J gene TRBJ1-1; D gene ambiguous. V gave up 3 bases and J gave up 0 bases, with 5 bases separating them. The CDR3 consists of 13 residues. CDR1 is LNHDA and CDR2 is SQIVND in the germline V gene (reference sequence). DNA for the CDR3: TGTGCCAGTAGTATTGCGGTGAACACTGAAGCTTTCTTT. Protein sequence: CASSIAVNTEAFF.

This clonotype was counted many times. The rearrangement links TRBV28 to TRBJ1-1; tentatively, D is TRBD1 (5 bases). The CDR3 is made up of 15 amino acids. In germline, CDR1 is MDHEN, CDR2 SYDVKM. Trimming stripped 3 bases from V and 5 bases from J, with 16 bases between. For the CDR3, the DNA is TGTGCCAGCAGTTTTTCATGGGGGGGTGATACTGAAGCTTTCTTT. It codes for CASSFSWGGDTEAFF.

The chain recombines TRBV24-1 with TRBJ1-1, with 8 bases fitting TRBD1. The CDR3 sequence is 16 residues long. J was trimmed by 0 bases and V by 3 bases; bases with no gene match: 5. The germline V gene encodes CDR1 KGHDR and CDR2 SFDVKD. The DNA for the CDR3 is TGTGCCACCAGTGATGGACGACAGGGGTTGAACACTGAAGCTTTCTTT. It encodes CATSDGRQGLNTEAFF.

This clonotype was recorded only once. A much larger clone lies one base from this, so it may be a read error. The genes are TRBV29-1 and TRBJ2-5; tentatively, D is TRBD2 (6 bases). Germline values: CDR1 SQVTM, CDR2 ANQGSEA. This CDR3 is built from 13 residues. V was cut by 8 bases and J by 5 bases, with 18 bases left in between. The CDR3 loop is CSRSIGTRETQYF. CDR3 DNA sequence: TGCAGCCGTTCGATCGGGACTCGGGAGACCCAGTACTTC.

A few counts support this clonotype. CDR3 in DNA: TGTGCCACCAGCAGAGATATTGCAGGGACCAATGAGCAGTTCTTC. Protein sequence: CATSRDIAGTNEQFF. The chain is built from TRBV15 and TRBJ2-1; possibly TRBD1 or TRBD2 for D (5 bases each). Trimming removed 0 bases at V and 6 bases at J, with 12 bases between. CDR1 is LNHNV, CDR2 YYDKDF, per germline (reference sequence). This CDR3 region has 15 residues.

This clonotype has ten or more counts. The chain recombines TRBV5-1 with TRBJ2-1; 12 bases are a match to TRBD2. The CDR3 spans 18 residues. CDR1 and CDR2 (germline): SGHRS, YFSETQ. J was trimmed by 2 bases and V by 0 bases; bases with no gene match: 6. The CDR3 reads CASSLVASGGATYNEQFF. The CDR3 DNA reads as TGCGCCAGCAGCTTGGTGGCTAGCGGGGGGGCTACCTACAATGAGCAGTTCTTC.

This clonotype came up many times. This chain uses TRBV20-1 with TRBJ2-7; D is uncertain. Trimming stripped 7 bases from V and 1 base from J, with 11 bases between. The CDR3 contains 12 residues. Germline V gene sequence: CDR1 DFQATT, CDR2 SNEGSKA (reference sequence). The DNA of the CDR3 is TGCAGTGGAGGACGGAAATCCTACGAGCAGTACTTC. Its translation is CSGGRKSYEQYF.

This clonotype has ten or more counts. CDR3 sequence: CASSLRRQGAEAFF. In nucleotides, the CDR3 is TGCGCCAGCAGCTTGAGAAGACAGGGCGCTGAAGCTTTCTTT. The chain carries TRBV5-1 and TRBJ1-1; 7 nucleotides align to TRBD1. Germline-derived CDR1 and CDR2 are SGHRS and YFSETQ. V dropped 1 base and J dropped 6; count of bases not matched to a gene: 6. This CDR3 region has 14 residues.

V is TRBV3-1 and J is TRBJ2-1; 8 nucleotides match TRBD1. Germline V lookup: CDR1 LGHDT, CDR2 YNNKEL (reference sequence). Unmatched junction bases numbered 20, after V lost 0 bases and J lost 7 bases. The CDR3 contains 20 residues. This CDR3 reads CASSQDRRAPTGDGRNEQFF. The CDR3 DNA sequence: TGTGCCAGCAGCCAAGATCGCCGGGCCCCGACAGGGGACGGCAGGAATGAGCAGTTCTTC.

A few counts support this clonotype. This chain connects TRBV7-9 to TRBJ1-1; the D gene is possibly TRBD1 (6 bases). Germline V CDR1 and CDR2: SEHNR, FQNEAQ (reference sequence). This CDR3 is 13 amino acids long. V lost 7 bases to trimming and J lost 6 bases, with 15 bases between them. CDR3 nucleotide sequence: TGTGCCAGCACTCTAGGGGGGGGGTCTGAAGCTTTCTTT. Protein sequence: CASTLGGGSEAFF.

This clonotype was seen at least ten times. J is TRBJ1-1 and V is TRBV20-1, with D tentatively TRBD1 (5 bases). This CDR3 comprises 14 residues. The V and J ends lost 5 bases and 1 base respectively, with 14 bases between them. Germline V lookup: CDR1 DFQATT, CDR2 SNEGSKA (reference sequence). The CDR3 nucleotides read TGCAGTGCTTCCCCAGGGCATCCGAACACTGAAGCTTTCTTT. This translates into CSASPGHPNTEAFF.

Of note for this clonotype: Being one base from a much bigger clone, this may be a read error. The chain combines TRBV19 with TRBJ1-1; a weak D match, TRBD1 (5 bases). CDR1 and CDR2 from the germline V gene are LNHDA and SQIVND (reference sequence). The CDR3 consists of 14 residues. V shed 4 bases and J shed 5 bases, with 14 bases lying between them. CDR3 in amino acids: CASSTGRLRTEAFF. DNA of the CDR3: TGTGCCAGTAGTACGGGACGGCTGAGGACTGAAGCTTTCTTT.

The chain links TRBV25-1 to TRBJ1-6, with D perhaps TRBD1 (6 bases). Deletions cut 2 bases from V and 1 base from J, with 6 bases between. This CDR3 spans 15 amino acids. Per the germline V gene, CDR1 is MGHDK and CDR2 is SYGVNS. The CDR3, as DNA: TGTGCCAGCAGTGAACAGGGGTCCTATAATTCACCCCTCCACTTT. Translating gives CASSEQGSYNSPLHF. The full variable domain, in which reference TRBV25-1 and TRBJ1-6 provide the parts outside the CDR3, is EADIYQTPRYLVIGTGKKITLECSQTMGHDKMYWYQQDPGMELHLIHYSYGVNSTEKGDLSSESTVSRIRTEHFPLTLESARPSHTSQYLCASSEQGSYNSPLHFGNGTRLTVT.

The J gene is TRBJ2-3, the V gene TRBV6-4; 11 nucleotides line up with TRBD2. This CDR3 is built from 15 residues. CDR1 and CDR2 (germline): MRHNA, SNTAGT. V shed 4 bases, J shed 2 bases, and the junction held 2 bases outside the gene matches. CDR3 coding DNA: TGTGCCAGCAGTGGGACTAGCGGGCCCACAGATACGCAGTATTTT. It encodes CASSGTSGPTDTQYF.

This rearrangement joins TRBV7-2 to TRBJ2-7; no definite D call. Trimming stripped 0 bases from V and 5 bases from J, with 11 bases between. The CDR3 has 14 amino acids. Germline V gives CDR1 SGHTA, CDR2 FQGNSA. This CDR3 is CASSLARQDHEQYF. The DNA for the CDR3 is TGTGCCAGCAGCTTAGCGCGGCAGGACCACGAGCAGTACTTC.

This clonotype has at least ten counts. The chain couples TRBV6-1 to TRBJ2-1, with D perhaps matching TRBD2 (5 bases). Trimming took off 2 bases at V and 6 bases at J, with 11 bases between the two ends. The CDR3 is 14 amino acids. Germline V gene lookup returns CDR1 MNHNS and CDR2 SASEGT. The CDR3 region has the DNA TGTGCCAGCAGTGAACGAGGGATTGGCAATGAGCAGTTCTTC. It encodes CASSERGIGNEQFF.

This chain links TRBV27 with TRBJ2-3, with 12 positions matching TRBD2. The CDR3 contains 15 residues. J was trimmed by 7 bases and V by 5 bases; bases with no gene match: 7. The V gene's germline CDR1 is MNHEY and CDR2 SMNVEV (reference sequence). The CDR3 region has the DNA TGTGCCAGCAGTATCAGACTAGCGGGGGCGTATACGCAGTATTTT. Its translation: CASSIRLAGAYTQYF.